This T cell receptor beta chain was found in a study of blood T cell repertoires in COVID-19. Study-level background: Researchers got acute and convalescent COVID-19 samples from the United States, Italy and Spain. T cells, B-cell-depleted T cells, or PBMCs supplied cDNA or gDNA.

In the source study's methods: Reference gene primers were amplified, and this amplification served to estimate nucleated cell counts. Assay: immunoSEQ multiplex PCR; the TCRdb copy retains only in-frame clones and omits some. Clone size and V and J calls were adopted from that table, with D and trimming inferred from the DNA. This sample carries 28,000 or so clones, under 85% of them seen once, and the ten largest clones take over 60%. Trimming removed 5 bases at V and 8 bases at J, with 15 bases between. Germline V gene lookup returns CDR1 SGHTA and CDR2 FQGNSA. The length of the CDR3 is 14 residues.

This TCR was sampled from a man in his 70s with acute or convalescent COVID-19. The rearrangement joins TRBV7-2 to TRBJ1-4, with D hard to call. Sequencing was done on a sample of peripheral blood. The CDR3 bases are TGTGCCAGCAGCCCCCCGGACCTAGCAGAAAAACTGTTTTTT. As protein: CASSPPDLAEKLFF.